By sample share, the clone carrying this T cell receptor beta chain is medium-sized. Its antigen is not known. The data originate from a study of sequential checkpoint blockade in melanoma. Background on the study: After both sequences, patients received maintenance nivolumab. About 89 pretreatment tumor DNA samples were TCRβ immunosequenced. Matched biopsies came pretreatment and at week 13 for about 24 patients.

Study-level results: Clinical benefit was about 30 times likelier when tumor T-cell fraction and clonality increased.

Using immunoSEQ multiplex PCR, the repertoire was profiled, and TCRdb retains in-frame clones only, with some absent. The sample shows about 5,000 clones, around a quarter of them seen only once. Treatment indicated: randomized to nivolumab then ipilimumab (arm A) or the reverse (arm B). The sequence was obtained from a human donor with melanoma. The sequences come from tumor tissue (inferred from file names), collected from a patient given nivolumab and ipilimumab in sequence.

CDR3 DNA sequence: TGTGCCAGCAGCCCCGGGTCAACGACCTACGAGCAGTACTTC. It encodes CASSPGSTTYEQYF. The chain recombines TRBV11-3 with TRBJ2-7; no definite D call. The germline V gene has CDR1 SGHNT and CDR2 YENEEA. This CDR3 is built from 14 residues. V dropped 5 bases and J dropped 2 bases, with 13 bases sitting between them.